In this sample, the clone carrying this TCR beta chain turned up many times. Its antigen is not known. The source of the sample is a study of T cells in Graves' hyperthyroidism and ophthalmopathy. Study results and limitations: In simple terms, a model built on 13 V-J features told ophthalmopathy apart from stable hyperthyroidism.

The CDR3 sequence is 15 residues long. V dropped 1 base and J dropped 2; count of bases not matched to a gene: 2. CDR1 and CDR2 (germline): SGHAT, FQNNGV. RNA transcripts gave rise to amplified TCR beta CDR3 regions. First-round RT-PCR of the TCR CDR3 relied on the HTBI primer set. TCRdb reanalysed the multiplex PCR reads using MiXCR and keeps one entry per CDR3 protein. Of hundreds of thousands of distinct CDR3 sequences in the sample, 18% were seen once. Fresh 10 ml peripheral blood yielded PBMCs. The material sequenced was blood. This receptor was obtained from a woman aged 45 to 65 with Graves' hyperthyroidism that later progressed to Graves' ophthalmopathy. The chain links TRBV11-2 to TRBJ2-1; 7 bases agree with TRBD1. As DNA, the CDR3 is TGTGCCAGCAGCTTAGCCCAGGGGGCCTACAATGAGCAGTTCTTC. It specifies CASSLAQGAYNEQFF.